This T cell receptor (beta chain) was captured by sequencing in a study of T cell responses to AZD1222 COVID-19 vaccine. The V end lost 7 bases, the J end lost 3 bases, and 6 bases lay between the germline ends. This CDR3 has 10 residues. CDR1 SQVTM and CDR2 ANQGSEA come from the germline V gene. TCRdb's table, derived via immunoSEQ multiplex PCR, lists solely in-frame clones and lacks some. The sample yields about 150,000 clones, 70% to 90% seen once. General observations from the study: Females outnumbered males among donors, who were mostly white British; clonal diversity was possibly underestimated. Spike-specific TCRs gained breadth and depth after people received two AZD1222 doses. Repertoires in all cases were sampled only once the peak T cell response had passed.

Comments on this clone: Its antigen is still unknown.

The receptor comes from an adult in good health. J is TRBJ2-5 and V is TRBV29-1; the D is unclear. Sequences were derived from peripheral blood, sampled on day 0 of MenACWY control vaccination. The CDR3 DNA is TGCAGCGCACTGAAAGAGACCCAGTACTTC. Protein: CSALKETQYF.